A selection of T cell receptor beta chains follows, all from one sample in a study of T-cell reconstitution after alpha-beta-depleted transplantation in children. TCRdb reanalysed the PCR reads using MiXCR and keeps one entry per CDR3 protein. The sample contains around 960,000 distinct CDR3 sequences, roughly 29% of which appear only once. The source was PBMCs, mostly from graft donor cells, collected 360 days after TCRalphabeta/CD19-depleted stem cell transplant. These TCRs come from a boy younger than two who had a stem cell transplant for SCID, so the T cells may come from the graft donor. CDR3s include the opening cysteine and the closing phenylalanine or tryptophan. D genes are given only for firm matches. Expanded clones get a size class; other rows say once, few or many, or leave the size out.

J gene: TRBJ2-1
D gene: TRBD1
clone size: NA
V gene: TRBV5-1
CDR3 protein: CASGRVGTGNNEQFF
CDR3 DNA: TGCGCCAGCGGGAGGGTCGGGACAGGGAACAATGAGCAGTTCTTC

J gene: TRBJ2-7
D gene: NA
clone size: NA
V gene: TRBV4-1
CDR3 protein: CASSQVARSRTPYEQYF
CDR3 DNA: TGCGCCAGCAGCCAAGTCGCCAGGAGCCGAACACCCTACGAGCAGTACTTC

J gene: TRBJ1-1
D gene: NA
clone size: NA
V gene: TRBV5-5
CDR3 protein: CASSLIAEAFF
CDR3 DNA: TGTGCCAGCAGCTTGATAGCTGAAGCTTTCTTT

J gene: TRBJ2-1
D gene: TRBD2
clone size: few
V gene: TRBV20-1
CDR3 protein: CSARTSGVIYNEQFF
CDR3 DNA: TGCAGTGCTCGGACTAGCGGGGTAATCTACAATGAGCAGTTCTTC

J gene: TRBJ2-3
D gene: NA
clone size: NA
V gene: TRBV20-1
CDR3 protein: CSASRHYDTDTQYF
CDR3 DNA: TGCAGTGCTAGTAGGCACTATGACACAGATACGCAGTATTTT

J gene: TRBJ2-7
D gene: NA
clone size: NA
V gene: TRBV20-1
CDR3 protein: CSARDARYEQYF
CDR3 DNA: TGCAGTGCTAGAGATGCGCGTTATGAGCAGTACTTC

J gene: TRBJ2-3
D gene: NA
clone size: NA
V gene: TRBV6-5
CDR3 protein: CASSYWAPQDTQYF
CDR3 DNA: TGTGCCAGCAGTTACTGGGCGCCACAAGATACGCAGTATTTT

J gene: TRBJ2-1
D gene: TRBD2
clone size: many
V gene: TRBV27
CDR3 protein: CASSSGPGTSGGNEQFF
CDR3 DNA: TGTGCCAGCAGTTCGGGGCCGGGGACTAGCGGGGGGAATGAGCAGTTCTTC

J gene: TRBJ2-5
D gene: TRBD1
clone size: many
V gene: TRBV4-3
CDR3 protein: CASSQEDRGLLGETQYF
CDR3 DNA: TGCGCCAGCAGCCAAGAAGACAGGGGTCTACTGGGGGAGACCCAGTACTTC

J gene: TRBJ2-2
D gene: TRBD2
clone size: NA
V gene: TRBV4-3
CDR3 protein: CASSQDPAGGLIGELFF
CDR3 DNA: TGCGCCAGCAGCCAAGATCCGGCGGGGGGGCTAATCGGGGAGCTGTTTTTT

J gene: TRBJ2-2
D gene: NA
clone size: NA
V gene: TRBV12-3/TRBV12-4
CDR3 protein: CASSFVQTGTGELFF
CDR3 DNA: TGTGCCAGCAGTTTTGTTCAAACCGGCACCGGGGAGCTGTTTTTT

J gene: TRBJ1-5
D gene: NA
clone size: NA
V gene: TRBV9
CDR3 protein: CASSADSGHQPQHF
CDR3 DNA: TGTGCCAGCAGCGCGGACAGCGGCCATCAGCCCCAGCATTTT

J gene: TRBJ2-3
D gene: TRBD2
clone size: few
V gene: TRBV6-1
CDR3 protein: CASSRRLAGATDTQYF
CDR3 DNA: TGTGCCAGCAGTCGTCGACTAGCGGGGGCCACAGATACGCAGTATTTT

J gene: TRBJ2-5
D gene: NA
clone size: many
V gene: TRBV9
CDR3 protein: CASSVGLGVRNQYF
CDR3 DNA: TGTGCCAGCAGCGTAGGACTGGGGGTGAGAAACCAGTACTTC

J gene: TRBJ2-5
D gene: TRBD2
clone size: NA
V gene: TRBV7-9
CDR3 protein: CASSTSGGTETQYF
CDR3 DNA: TGTGCCAGCAGCACTAGCGGGGGGACGGAGACCCAGTACTTC

J gene: TRBJ2-1
D gene: NA
clone size: NA
V gene: TRBV7-8
CDR3 protein: CASSLLGRDTYNEQFF
CDR3 DNA: TGTGCCAGCAGCTTATTAGGCCGGGATACCTACAATGAGCAGTTCTTC

J gene: TRBJ2-1
D gene: TRBD2
clone size: few
V gene: TRBV18
CDR3 protein: CASSPRGLAVPLASYNEQFF
CDR3 DNA: TGTGCCAGCTCACCGCGAGGCCTAGCGGTTCCCCTTGCCTCCTACAATGAGCAGTTCTTC

J gene: TRBJ2-1
D gene: NA
clone size: few
V gene: TRBV20-1
CDR3 protein: CSASTVPYNEQFF
CDR3 DNA: TGCAGTGCTAGCACGGTTCCCTACAATGAGCAGTTCTTC

J gene: TRBJ2-3
D gene: NA
clone size: NA
V gene: TRBV6-1
CDR3 protein: CASRPRVRTDTQYF
CDR3 DNA: TGTGCCAGCAGACCGAGAGTGCGCACAGATACGCAGTATTTT

J gene: TRBJ2-1
D gene: NA
clone size: few
V gene: TRBV6-2/TRBV6-3
CDR3 protein: CASSYSMGPYNEQFF
CDR3 DNA: TGTGCCAGCAGTTACTCGATGGGTCCATACAATGAGCAGTTCTTC

J gene: TRBJ2-1
D gene: TRBD2
clone size: few
V gene: TRBV7-2
CDR3 protein: CASSSADWTSSYNEQFF
CDR3 DNA: TGTGCCAGCAGCTCAGCAGATTGGACTAGCAGCTACAATGAGCAGTTCTTC

J gene: TRBJ2-1
D gene: NA
clone size: NA
V gene: TRBV6-2/TRBV6-3
CDR3 protein: CASSSRRYVSYNEQFF
CDR3 DNA: TGTGCCAGCAGTTCACGGCGGTATGTTTCCTACAATGAGCAGTTCTTC

J gene: TRBJ2-7
D gene: NA
clone size: NA
V gene: TRBV20-1
CDR3 protein: CSGSRSPGEQYF
CDR3 DNA: TGCAGTGGAAGTCGGAGTCCAGGCGAGCAGTACTTC

J gene: TRBJ2-7
D gene: TRBD1
clone size: NA
V gene: TRBV12-3/TRBV12-4
CDR3 protein: CASSFEATGGSYEQYF
CDR3 DNA: TGTGCCAGCAGTTTCGAGGCGACAGGGGGAAGTTACGAGCAGTACTTC

J gene: TRBJ2-7
D gene: TRBD1
clone size: NA
V gene: TRBV12-3/TRBV12-4
CDR3 protein: CASRSTGTGSGGRVYEQYF
CDR3 DNA: TGTGCCAGCAGGTCGACGGGGACAGGGTCAGGGGGGAGGGTTTACGAGCAGTACTTC

J gene: TRBJ1-6
D gene: NA
clone size: few
V gene: TRBV12-3/TRBV12-4
CDR3 protein: CASTSGGINSPLHF
CDR3 DNA: TGTGCCAGCACCAGCGGCGGCATAAATTCACCCCTCCACTTT

J gene: TRBJ2-1
D gene: NA
clone size: NA
V gene: TRBV20-1
CDR3 protein: CSAYQGYNEQFF
CDR3 DNA: TGCAGTGCTTACCAGGGGTACAATGAGCAGTTCTTC

J gene: TRBJ1-2
D gene: NA
clone size: NA
V gene: TRBV9
CDR3 protein: CASSVTWADYGYTF
CDR3 DNA: TGTGCCAGCAGCGTAACATGGGCGGACTATGGCTACACCTTC

J gene: TRBJ2-5
D gene: NA
clone size: few
V gene: TRBV24-1
CDR3 protein: CATSDSRRSQETQYF
CDR3 DNA: TGTGCCACCAGTGATTCGAGACGCAGCCAAGAGACCCAGTACTTC

J gene: TRBJ2-3
D gene: NA
clone size: few
V gene: TRBV20-1
CDR3 protein: CSQIKSSTDTQYF
CDR3 DNA: TGCAGCCAGATCAAATCTAGCACAGATACGCAGTATTTT

J gene: TRBJ1-6
D gene: NA
clone size: few
V gene: TRBV12-3/TRBV12-4
CDR3 protein: CASSRPHNSPLHF
CDR3 DNA: TGTGCCAGCAGTCGCCCCCATAATTCACCCCTCCACTTT

J gene: TRBJ2-1
D gene: NA
clone size: NA
V gene: TRBV12-3/TRBV12-4
CDR3 protein: CASRLGQRNEQFF
CDR3 DNA: TGTGCCAGCAGACTTGGACAACGCAATGAGCAGTTCTTC

J gene: TRBJ2-1
D gene: TRBD1
clone size: few
V gene: TRBV5-1
CDR3 protein: CASSLMGSGTGYNEQFF
CDR3 DNA: TGCGCCAGCAGCCTAATGGGCTCCGGGACAGGGTACAATGAGCAGTTCTTC

J gene: TRBJ2-3
D gene: NA
clone size: NA
V gene: TRBV20-1
CDR3 protein: CSARPPSGAASTDTQYF
CDR3 DNA: TGCAGTGCTAGGCCCCCCTCTGGAGCAGCTAGCACAGATACGCAGTATTTT

J gene: TRBJ1-5
D gene: NA
clone size: NA
V gene: TRBV12-3/TRBV12-4
CDR3 protein: CASSLYGVLNQPQHF
CDR3 DNA: TGTGCCAGCAGTTTATATGGGGTCCTCAATCAGCCCCAGCATTTT

J gene: TRBJ2-7
D gene: TRBD1
clone size: few
V gene: TRBV5-4
CDR3 protein: CASSLRTGIHEQYF
CDR3 DNA: TGTGCCAGCAGCTTGAGGACAGGGATCCACGAGCAGTACTTC

J gene: TRBJ2-7
D gene: TRBD1
clone size: few
V gene: TRBV27
CDR3 protein: CASSPALLRDRAYEQYF
CDR3 DNA: TGTGCCAGCAGCCCAGCTTTGCTCCGGGACAGAGCCTACGAGCAGTACTTC

J gene: TRBJ2-6
D gene: NA
clone size: NA
V gene: TRBV11-1
CDR3 protein: CASSTIKGQQGSGANVLTF
CDR3 DNA: TGTGCCAGCAGCACAATCAAAGGACAGCAGGGTTCTGGGGCCAACGTCCTGACTTTC

J gene: TRBJ2-2
D gene: NA
clone size: few
V gene: TRBV7-3
CDR3 protein: CASRGDRNTGELFF
CDR3 DNA: TGTGCCAGCAGAGGGGATCGGAACACCGGGGAGCTGTTTTTT

J gene: TRBJ2-5
D gene: NA
clone size: NA
V gene: TRBV10-3
CDR3 protein: CAISDAGPQGETQYF
CDR3 DNA: TGTGCCATCAGTGACGCGGGACCCCAAGGAGAGACCCAGTACTTC

J gene: TRBJ2-3
D gene: NA
clone size: few
V gene: TRBV29-1
CDR3 protein: CSGRKSSPSTDTQYF
CDR3 DNA: TGCAGCGGAAGGAAGTCTAGCCCCAGCACAGATACGCAGTATTTT

J gene: TRBJ2-1
D gene: NA
clone size: NA
V gene: TRBV11-2
CDR3 protein: CASSSSRQFF
CDR3 DNA: TGTGCCAGCAGCTCCTCCCGGCAGTTCTTC